This T cell receptor (beta chain) was identified in a study of early T cells in non-severe SARS-CoV-2 infection. Study-wide background: Sequencing was performed on bulk RNA from unsorted whole blood, leaving chains unpaired.

Unique molecular identifiers were attached to individual cDNA molecules. TCRdb re-analysed the 5' RACE reads in MiXCR, keeping a single row per CDR3 protein. The repertoire holds about 61,000 distinct CDR3 sequences, with around 9.9% as singletons. A note on this clonotype: Its antigen is not known.

Notes on the study in general: Matches to VDJdb favored anti-spike CD8 responses and missed private and CD4 specificities.

This CDR3 comprises 15 residues. V shed 1 base and J shed 8 bases, with 12 bases lying between them. CDR1 is SGHVS and CDR2 is FQNEAQ in the germline V gene. V and J are TRBV7-8 and TRBJ1-6; D unresolved. Sequenced: whole blood. This sequence originates from an adult who was a healthcare worker with PCR-confirmed SARS-CoV-2 infection or an uninfected control (not recorded which). The CDR3 bases are TGTGCCAGCAGCTTAGTCGGGCAGTCGCATTCACCCCTCCACTTT. Protein: CASSLVGQSHSPLHF.